This TCR beta chain derives from a study of CD8 T cells in Susac syndrome. This CDR3 has 12 amino acids. Germline CDR1 reads SGDLS; CDR2 reads YYNGEE. V was pared by 0 bases and J by 3 bases, with 4 bases between. In blood CD8+ and CD4+ T cells, TCR beta underwent sequencing. Random hexamers served to reverse transcribe roughly 0.5 to 1 ug RNA. The TCR beta CDR3 was amplified by immunoSEQ multiplex PCR across 54 Vbeta, 13 Jbeta. Each CDR3 protein is one row after TCRdb ran MiXCR on the immunoSEQ multiplex PCR reads. This sample yields 150,000 to 200,000 distinct CDR3 sequences, of which nearly 95% are seen a single time; around 0.085% belongs to the top ten. This clonotype came up once.

What was sequenced was CD4+ T cells from PBMCs. The sequence was obtained from a human donor with multiple sclerosis. The chain employs TRBV9 and TRBJ2-7, with unresolved D. The CDR3 here is CASSVDGYEQYF. Written as DNA, the CDR3 is TGTGCCAGCAGCGTAGACGGCTACGAGCAGTACTTC.